The clone carrying this TCR beta chain was seen at least ten times. Its antigen is unidentified. Reasons for excluding patients were uncontrolled infection, other autoimmune disease, pregnancy or lactation. Diagnosis rested on symptoms, serum thyroxine and TRAb, thyroid ultrasound, and orbital computed tomography. This entry comes from a study of T cells in Graves' hyperthyroidism and ophthalmopathy. Points from the study as a whole: The blood repertoire included most of the expanded thyroid clonotypes above 0.001.

Amplified TCR beta CDR3 regions came from RNA transcripts. The TCR CDR3 first-round RT-PCR relied on the HTBI primer set. One entry per CDR3 protein, called by TCRdb with MiXCR from the multiplex PCR reads. The sample lists about 200,000 distinct CDR3 sequences, about a sixth occurring once. Looked up from germline, CDR1 is MGHDK and CDR2 is SYGVNS. V dropped 3 bases and J dropped 5; count of bases not matched to a gene: 10. The CDR3 extends over 16 amino acids. The sequenced material came from blood. The receptor comes from a woman in her forties or fifties with Graves' hyperthyroidism. This chain connects TRBV25-1 to TRBJ2-3; 8 bases agree with TRBD1. This CDR3 is CASSERQGRGGDTQYF. The DNA for the CDR3 is TGTGCCAGCAGTGAGCGACAGGGGCGAGGGGGAGATACGCAGTATTTT.